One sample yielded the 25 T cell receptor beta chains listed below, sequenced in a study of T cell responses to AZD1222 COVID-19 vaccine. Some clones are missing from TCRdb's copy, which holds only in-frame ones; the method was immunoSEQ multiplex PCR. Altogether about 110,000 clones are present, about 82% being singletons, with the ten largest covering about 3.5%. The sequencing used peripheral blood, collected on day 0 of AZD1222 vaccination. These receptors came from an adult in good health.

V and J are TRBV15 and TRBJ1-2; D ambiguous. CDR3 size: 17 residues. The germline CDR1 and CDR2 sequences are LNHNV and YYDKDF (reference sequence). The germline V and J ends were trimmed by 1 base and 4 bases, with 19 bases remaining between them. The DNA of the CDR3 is TGTGCCACCAGCAGAGTCGAGAACAGACCAACCCTCTATGGCTACACCTTC. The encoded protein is CATSRVENRPTLYGYTF.

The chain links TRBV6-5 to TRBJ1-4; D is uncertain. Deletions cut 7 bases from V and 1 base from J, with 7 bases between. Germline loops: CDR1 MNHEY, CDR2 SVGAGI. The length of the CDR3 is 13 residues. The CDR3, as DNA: TGTGCCAGCACTCTGATAACTAATGAAAAACTGTTTTTT. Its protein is CASTLITNEKLFF.

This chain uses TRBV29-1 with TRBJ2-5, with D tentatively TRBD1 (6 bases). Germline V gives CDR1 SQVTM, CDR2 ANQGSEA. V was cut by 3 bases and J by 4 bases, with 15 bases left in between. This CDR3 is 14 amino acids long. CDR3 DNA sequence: TGCAGCGTTGATCCGAAGGGGGTGGGAGAGACCCAGTACTTC. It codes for CSVDPKGVGETQYF.

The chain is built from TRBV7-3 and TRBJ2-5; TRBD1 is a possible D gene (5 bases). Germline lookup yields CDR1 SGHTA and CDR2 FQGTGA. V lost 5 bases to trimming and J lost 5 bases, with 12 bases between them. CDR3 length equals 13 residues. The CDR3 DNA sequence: TGTGCCAGCAGCGCCAGGGTTTTGGAGACCCAGTACTTC. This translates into CASSARVLETQYF.

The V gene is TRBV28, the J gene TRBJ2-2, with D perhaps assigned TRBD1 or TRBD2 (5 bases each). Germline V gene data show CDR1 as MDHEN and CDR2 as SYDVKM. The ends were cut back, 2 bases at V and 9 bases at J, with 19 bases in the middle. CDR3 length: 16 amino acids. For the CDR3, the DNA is TGTGCCAGCAGTTTACCTCGGACATGGGGCGGGCGGGAGCTGTTTTTT. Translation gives CASSLPRTWGGRELFF.

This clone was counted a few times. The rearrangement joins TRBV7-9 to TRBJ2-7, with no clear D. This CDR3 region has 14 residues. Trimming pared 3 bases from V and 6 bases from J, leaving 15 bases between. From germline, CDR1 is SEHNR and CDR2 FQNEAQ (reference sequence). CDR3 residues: CASSFTLGFSEQYF. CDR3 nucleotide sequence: TGTGCCAGCAGCTTCACTCTGGGTTTCTCCGAGCAGTACTTC. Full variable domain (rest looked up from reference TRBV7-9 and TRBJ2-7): DTGVSQNPRHKITKRGQNVTFRCDPISEHNRLYWYRQTLGQGPEFLTYFQNEAQLEKSRLLSDRFSAERPKGSFSTLEIQRTEQGDSAMYLCASSFTLGFSEQYFGPGTRLTVT.

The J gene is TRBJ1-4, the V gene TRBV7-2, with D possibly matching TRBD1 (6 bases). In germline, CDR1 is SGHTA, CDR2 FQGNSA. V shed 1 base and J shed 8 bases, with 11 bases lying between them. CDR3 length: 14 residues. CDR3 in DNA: TGTGCCAGCAGCTTAGAACAGGGAAAGGAAAAACTGTTTTTT. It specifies CASSLEQGKEKLFF.

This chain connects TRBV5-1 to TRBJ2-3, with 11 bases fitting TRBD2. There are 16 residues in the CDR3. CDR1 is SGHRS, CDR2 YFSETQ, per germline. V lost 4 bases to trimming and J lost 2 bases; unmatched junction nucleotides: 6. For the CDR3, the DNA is TGCGCCAGCAGCCTTAGCGGGGGGGCCTCCACAGATACGCAGTATTTT. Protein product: CASSLSGGASTDTQYF. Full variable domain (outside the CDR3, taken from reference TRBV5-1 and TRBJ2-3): KAGVTQTPRYLIKTRGQQVTLSCSPISGHRSVSWYQQTPGQGLQFLFEYFSETQRNKGNFPGRFSGRQFSNSRSEMNVSTLELGDSALYLCASSLSGGASTDTQYFGPGTRLTVL.

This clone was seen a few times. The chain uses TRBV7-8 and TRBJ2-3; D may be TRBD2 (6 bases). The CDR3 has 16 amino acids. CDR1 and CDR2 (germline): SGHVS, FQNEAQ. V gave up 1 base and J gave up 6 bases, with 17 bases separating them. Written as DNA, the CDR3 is TGTGCCAGCAGCTTAGGCAGACTAGTTGCTCTGGATACGCAGTATTTT. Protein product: CASSLGRLVALDTQYF. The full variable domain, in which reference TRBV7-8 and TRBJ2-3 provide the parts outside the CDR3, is GAGVSQSPRYKVAKRGQDVALRCDPISGHVSLFWYQQALGQGPEFLTYFQNEAQLDKSGLPSDRFFAERPEGSVSTLKIQRTQQEDSAVYLCASSLGRLVALDTQYFGPGTRLTVL.

CDR3 amino acids: CASQDLNYGYTF. The CDR3 DNA reads TGTGCCAGCCAAGACCTGAACTATGGCTACACCTTC. The V and J genes are TRBV2 and TRBJ1-2; D remains ambiguous. Per the germline V gene, CDR1 is SNHLY and CDR2 is FYNNEI. Trimming left V 8 bases short and J 2 bases short, with 9 bases between. This CDR3 has 12 amino acids.

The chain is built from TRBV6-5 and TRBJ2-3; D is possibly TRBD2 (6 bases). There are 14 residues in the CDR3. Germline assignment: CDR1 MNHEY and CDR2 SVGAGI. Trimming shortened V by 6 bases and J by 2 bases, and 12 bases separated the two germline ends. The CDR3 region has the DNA TGTGCCAGCAGCTCCGGGAGCTACACAGATACGCAGTATTTT. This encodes CASSSGSYTDTQYF.

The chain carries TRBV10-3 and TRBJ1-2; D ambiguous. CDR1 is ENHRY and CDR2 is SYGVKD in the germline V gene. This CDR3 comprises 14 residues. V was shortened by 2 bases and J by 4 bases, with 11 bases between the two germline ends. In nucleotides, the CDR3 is TGTGCCATCAGTGAGGGGCGGGTATCCTATGGCTACACCTTC. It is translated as CAISEGRVSYGYTF.

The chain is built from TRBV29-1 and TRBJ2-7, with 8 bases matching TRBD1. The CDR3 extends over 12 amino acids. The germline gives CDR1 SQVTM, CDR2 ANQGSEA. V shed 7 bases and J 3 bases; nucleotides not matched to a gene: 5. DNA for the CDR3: TGCAGCGCTGGACAGGGAATCTACGAGCAGTACTTC. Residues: CSAGQGIYEQYF.

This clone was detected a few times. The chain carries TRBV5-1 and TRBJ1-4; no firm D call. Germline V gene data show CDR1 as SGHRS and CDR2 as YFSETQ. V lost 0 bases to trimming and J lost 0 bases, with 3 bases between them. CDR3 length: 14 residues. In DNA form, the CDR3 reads TGCGCCAGCAGCTTGGGAGCAACTAATGAAAAACTGTTTTTT. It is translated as CASSLGATNEKLFF. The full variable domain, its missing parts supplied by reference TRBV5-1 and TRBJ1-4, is KAGVTQTPRYLIKTRGQQVTLSCSPISGHRSVSWYQQTPGQGLQFLFEYFSETQRNKGNFPGRFSGRQFSNSRSEMNVSTLELGDSALYLCASSLGATNEKLFFGSGTQLSVL.

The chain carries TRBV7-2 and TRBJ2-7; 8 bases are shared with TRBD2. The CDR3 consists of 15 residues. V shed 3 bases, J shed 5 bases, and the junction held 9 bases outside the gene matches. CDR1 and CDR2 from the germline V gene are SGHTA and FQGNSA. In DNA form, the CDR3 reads TGTGCCAGCAGCTTGAATCTCGGACTAGCTGACGAGCAGTACTTC. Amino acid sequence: CASSLNLGLADEQYF.

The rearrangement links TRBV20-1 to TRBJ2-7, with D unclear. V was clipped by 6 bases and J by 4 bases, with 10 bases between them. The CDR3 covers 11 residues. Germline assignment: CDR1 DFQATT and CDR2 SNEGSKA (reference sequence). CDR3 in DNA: TGCAGTGCCAATAGGGTGTACGAGCAGTACTTC. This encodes CSANRVYEQYF.

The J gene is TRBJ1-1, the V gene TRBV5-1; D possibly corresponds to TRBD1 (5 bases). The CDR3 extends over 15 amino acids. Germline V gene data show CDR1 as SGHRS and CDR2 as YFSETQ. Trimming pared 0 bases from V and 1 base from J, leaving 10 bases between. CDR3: CASSLAYGQNTEAFF. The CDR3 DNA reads TGCGCCAGCAGCTTGGCCTACGGACAGAACACTGAAGCTTTCTTT.

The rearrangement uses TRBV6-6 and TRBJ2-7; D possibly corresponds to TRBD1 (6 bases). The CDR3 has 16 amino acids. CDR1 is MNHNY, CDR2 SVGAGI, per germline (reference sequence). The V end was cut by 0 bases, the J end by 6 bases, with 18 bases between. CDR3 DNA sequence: TGTGCCAGCAGTTACTCATTGGGGGCAGGAGTCCCCGAGCAGTACTTC. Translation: CASSYSLGAGVPEQYF.

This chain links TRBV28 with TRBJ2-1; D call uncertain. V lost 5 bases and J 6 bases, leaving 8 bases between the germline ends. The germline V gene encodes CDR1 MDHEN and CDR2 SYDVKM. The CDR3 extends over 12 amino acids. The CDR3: CASSRHFNEQFF. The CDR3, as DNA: TGTGCCAGCAGTAGACATTTCAATGAGCAGTTCTTC.

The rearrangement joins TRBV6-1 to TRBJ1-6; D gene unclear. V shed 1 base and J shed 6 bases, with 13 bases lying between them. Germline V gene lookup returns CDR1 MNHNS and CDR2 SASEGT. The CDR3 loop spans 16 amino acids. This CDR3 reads CASSEGPYTINSPLHF. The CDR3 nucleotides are TGTGCCAGCAGTGAAGGGCCCTATACAATTAATTCACCCCTCCACTTT.

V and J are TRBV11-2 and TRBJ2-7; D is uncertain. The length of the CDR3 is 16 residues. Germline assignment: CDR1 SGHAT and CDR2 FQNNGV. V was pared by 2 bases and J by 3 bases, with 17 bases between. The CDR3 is CASSLWFSSADYEQYF. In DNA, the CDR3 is TGTGCCAGCAGCTTATGGTTTTCCTCGGCGGACTACGAGCAGTACTTC.

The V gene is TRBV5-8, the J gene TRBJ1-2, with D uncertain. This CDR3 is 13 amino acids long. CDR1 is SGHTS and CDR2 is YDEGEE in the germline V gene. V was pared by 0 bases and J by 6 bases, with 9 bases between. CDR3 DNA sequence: TGTGCCAGCAGCTTGGCCTTAGGCCATGGCTACACCTTC. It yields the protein CASSLALGHGYTF.

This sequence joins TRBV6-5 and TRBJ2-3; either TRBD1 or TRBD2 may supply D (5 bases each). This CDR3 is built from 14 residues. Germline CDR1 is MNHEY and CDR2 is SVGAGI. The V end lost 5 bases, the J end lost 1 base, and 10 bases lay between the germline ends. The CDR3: CASSPGPGTDTQYF. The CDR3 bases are TGTGCCAGCAGTCCGGGACCTGGCACAGATACGCAGTATTTT.

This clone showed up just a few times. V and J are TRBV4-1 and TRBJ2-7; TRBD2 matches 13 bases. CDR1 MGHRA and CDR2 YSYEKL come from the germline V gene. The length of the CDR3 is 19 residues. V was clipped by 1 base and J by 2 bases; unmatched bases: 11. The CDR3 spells CASSQVLGLAGASPYEQYF. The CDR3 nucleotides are TGCGCCAGCAGCCAAGTCTTAGGACTAGCGGGGGCGTCCCCCTACGAGCAGTACTTC.

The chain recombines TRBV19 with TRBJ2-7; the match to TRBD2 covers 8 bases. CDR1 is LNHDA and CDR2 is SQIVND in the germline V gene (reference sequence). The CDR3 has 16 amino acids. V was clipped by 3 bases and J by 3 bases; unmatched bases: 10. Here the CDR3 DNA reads TGTGCCAGTAGTATGGGAGTGGTAGCGGGGCTCTACGAGCAGTACTTC. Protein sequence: CASSMGVVAGLYEQYF.